The 30 T cell receptor beta chains below all came from one sample that was sequenced in a study of T cell repertoires in cytomegalovirus infection. TCRdb re-called the reads through MiXCR, storing one row per CDR3 protein. The sample holds more than 250,000 distinct CDR3 sequences, 25% seen once. Their target antigens are unknown. Specimen: cultured PBMCs, collected from culture after CMV antigen stimulation. The receptors were gathered from a human donor in good health (CMV status not recorded). Some clones in this sample may be carry-over from other donors' samples.

The table lists this clonotype with a few counts. Since a much larger clone is just one base distant, this may be a read error. The rearrangement joins TRBV6-2 or TRBV6-3 to TRBJ1-1; a possible D gene is TRBD1 (6 bases). CDR1 is MNHEY, CDR2 SVGEGT, per germline. Trimming left V 7 bases short and J 1 base short, with 10 bases between. This CDR3 has 13 residues. This CDR3 is CASIPDRNTEAFF. The CDR3 coding sequence is TGTGCCAGCATCCCGGACAGGAACACTGAAGCTTTCTTT.

The chain is built from TRBV12-3 or TRBV12-4 and TRBJ2-1; TRBD2 matches at 11 bases. The CDR3 has 17 amino acids. V trimming: 6 bases; J trimming: 8 bases; junction bases outside the gene matches: 15. The CDR3 here is CASSSAPTSGSRDEQFF. CDR3 in DNA: TGTGCCAGCAGCTCTGCCCCCACTAGCGGGAGTCGGGATGAGCAGTTCTTC.

The J gene is TRBJ2-2, the V gene TRBV28; 10 bases agree with TRBD1. The V gene's germline CDR1 is MDHEN and CDR2 SYDVKM. The V gene end was trimmed by 4 bases and the J gene end by 1 base; junction bases not matched to a gene: 6. CDR3 length equals 17 residues. CDR3 nucleotides: TGTGCCAGCAGTTCCCCCCGGGACAGGGGGAACACCGGGGAGCTGTTTTTT. Translating gives CASSSPRDRGNTGELFF.

V and J are TRBV11-1 and TRBJ2-3; perhaps TRBD2 as D (5 bases). Deletions cut 8 bases from V and 1 base from J, with 16 bases between. CDR3 length equals 15 residues. Germline assignment: CDR1 SGHAT and CDR2 FQDESV (reference sequence). For the CDR3, the DNA is TGTGCCAGCCGGAGGAATGTGGGTGGCACAGATACGCAGTATTTT. Translation gives CASRRNVGGTDTQYF. Supplemented by reference TRBV11-1 and TRBJ2-3, the full variable domain reads EAEVAQSPRYKITEKSQAVAFWCDPISGHATLYWYRQILGQGPELLVQFQDESVVDDSQLPKDRFSAERLKGVDSTLKIQPAELGDSAMYLCASRRNVGGTDTQYFGPGTRLTVL.

The rearrangement joins TRBV19 to TRBJ2-7; D may correspond to TRBD1 or TRBD2 (5 bases each). The V and J ends lost 5 bases and 6 bases respectively, with 14 bases between them. This CDR3 has 13 residues. CDR1 and CDR2 from the germline V gene are LNHDA and SQIVND (reference sequence). The DNA for the CDR3 is TGTGCCAGTAGTCCCAGGGCGGGTATCGAGCAGTACGTC. Its protein product is CASSPRAGIEQYV.

The chain recombines TRBV15 with TRBJ2-7, with TRBD2 matching 10 bases. Germline V gene lookup returns CDR1 LNHNV and CDR2 YYDKDF (reference sequence). This CDR3 is 17 amino acids long. Trimming removed 5 bases from V and 2 bases from J; junction bases left unmatched: 12. The CDR3 DNA follows: TGTGCCACCAGCGGCACTTCCAGGACTAGCGGTCCCTACGAGCAGTACTTC. As protein: CATSGTSRTSGPYEQYF.

The count of this clonotype is one. V gene TRBV20-1 combines with J gene TRBJ1-5, with D uncertain. The CDR3 sequence is 12 residues long. Germline CDR1 is DFQATT and CDR2 is SNEGSKA (reference sequence). The germline V and J ends were trimmed by 0 bases and 6 bases, with 6 bases remaining between them. CDR3 loop: CSARDPGQPQHF. In DNA form, the CDR3 reads TGCAGTGCTAGAGATCCAGGTCAGCCCCAGCATTTT.

This clonotype came up many times. The chain couples TRBV7-2 to TRBJ2-1; 10 nucleotides line up with TRBD2. Germline V gene lookup returns CDR1 SGHTA and CDR2 FQGNSA. The J segment lost 4 bases and the V segment lost 4 bases, leaving 4 bases of the junction unmatched. The CDR3 extends over 15 amino acids. The DNA of the CDR3 is TGTGCCAGCAGCTCTAGCGGGAGCCCTTACAATGAGCAGTTCTTC. Its translation: CASSSSGSPYNEQFF. The full variable domain, completed using reference TRBV7-2 and TRBJ2-1, is GAGVSQSPSNKVTEKGKDVELRCDPISGHTALYWYRQSLGQGLEFLIYFQGNSAPDKSGLPSDRFSAERTGGSVSTLTIQRTQQEDSAVYLCASSSSGSPYNEQFFGPGTRLTVL.

The chain employs TRBV7-2 and TRBJ2-5; a weak D match, TRBD1 (6 bases). V was pared by 7 bases and J by 4 bases, with 16 bases between. Germline values: CDR1 SGHTA, CDR2 FQGNSA. The CDR3 covers 14 residues. CDR3 residues: CASTPQQGRETQYF. CDR3 sequence (DNA): TGTGCCAGCACCCCGCAACAGGGAAGAGAGACCCAGTACTTC.

The CDR3 DNA is TGTGCCAGCAGTTTGACTAGCGGGTTCTACGAGCAGTACTTC. Translation gives CASSLTSGFYEQYF. The chain has TRBV27 and TRBJ2-7, with TRBD2 identical over 10 bases. This CDR3 comprises 14 residues. J lost 3 bases, V lost 3 bases, and 2 bases had no gene match. Germline V gives CDR1 MNHEY, CDR2 SMNVEV (reference sequence).

The chain recombines TRBV20-1 with TRBJ2-3, with D tentatively TRBD2 (5 bases). CDR3 size: 14 residues. Germline CDR1 reads DFQATT; CDR2 reads SNEGSKA (reference sequence). V was cut by 5 bases and J by 2 bases, with 14 bases left in between. The CDR3 DNA reads as TGCAGTGCTCGACTACCAGACTTCACAGATACGCAGTATTTT. This codes for CSARLPDFTDTQYF.

This chain joins TRBV20-1 and TRBJ1-4; D remains unclear. CDR3 length equals 14 residues. CDR1 is DFQATT and CDR2 is SNEGSKA in the germline V gene (reference sequence). Trimming stripped 3 bases from V and 2 bases from J, with 10 bases between. CDR3 region: CSARPTGTNEKLFF. The DNA for the CDR3 is TGCAGTGCTAGGCCGACTGGGACTAATGAAAAACTGTTTTTT.

V is TRBV28 and J is TRBJ1-2, with TRBD1 matching over 8 bases. The length of the CDR3 is 13 residues. The ends lost 4 bases at V and 6 bases at J; junction bases unmatched: 4. Germline CDR1 reads MDHEN; CDR2 reads SYDVKM. The CDR3 region is CASSSPGGHGYTF. CDR3 bases: TGTGCCAGCAGTTCTCCAGGGGGCCATGGCTACACCTTC.

J is TRBJ2-2 and V is TRBV6-2 or TRBV6-3; the D is unclear. CDR1 is MNHEY, CDR2 SVGEGT, per germline. The CDR3 length is 15 residues. V was cut by 7 bases and J by 6 bases, with 18 bases left in between. Here the CDR3 DNA reads TGTGCCAGCACCGAGTCTGGATATGCCGCCGGGGAGCTGTTTTTT. Protein product: CASTESGYAAGELFF.

This clonotype was seen many times. The genes are TRBV27 and TRBJ2-2, with 10 bases fitting TRBD2. The V gene end was trimmed by 6 bases and the J gene end by 5 bases; junction bases not matched to a gene: 6. The CDR3 loop spans 15 amino acids. Germline CDR1 is MNHEY and CDR2 is SMNVEV (reference sequence). CDR3: CASSPGLAPTGELFF. CDR3 DNA sequence: TGTGCCAGCAGCCCGGGACTAGCGCCGACCGGGGAGCTGTTTTTT.

The sample holds many counts of this clonotype. The chain links TRBV5-1 to TRBJ2-7, with D perhaps matching TRBD1 (6 bases). Germline lookup yields CDR1 SGHRS and CDR2 YFSETQ. The CDR3 is 15 residues long. Trimming pared 2 bases from V and 0 bases from J, leaving 12 bases between. The CDR3 nucleotides read TGCGCCAGCAGCTTCCTGGGACACAGCTCCTACGAGCAGTACTTC. It encodes CASSFLGHSSYEQYF.

The rearrangement links TRBV20-1 to TRBJ2-3, with 13 bases fitting TRBD2. With 6 bases clipped from V and 0 bases from J, the junction kept 12 bases outside the gene matches. Germline loops: CDR1 DFQATT, CDR2 SNEGSKA (reference sequence). The CDR3 contains 18 residues. Here the CDR3 reads CSARPTSGRHYSTDTQYF. DNA for the CDR3: TGCAGTGCACGTCCGACTAGCGGGAGGCATTATAGCACAGATACGCAGTATTTT.

A few counts support this clonotype. This chain joins TRBV19 and TRBJ1-6, with D tentatively TRBD1 (5 bases). This CDR3 region has 16 residues. Germline values: CDR1 LNHDA, CDR2 SQIVND (reference sequence). V shed 3 bases and J shed 7 bases, with 16 bases lying between them. The CDR3 DNA reads TGTGCCAGTAGTATGAACCCGGGACGAAGGAATTCACCCCTCCACTTT. Its protein product is CASSMNPGRRNSPLHF.

This clonotype was seen only a few times. V usage is TRBV10-3 and J usage is TRBJ2-7; 11 bases match TRBD2. Trimming removed 3 bases from V and 6 bases from J; junction bases left unmatched: 10. The germline V gene encodes CDR1 ENHRY and CDR2 SYGVKD. The CDR3 sequence is 16 residues long. The chain's CDR3 is CAISEFGTSGSLEQYF. CDR3 coding DNA: TGTGCCATCAGTGAATTTGGGACTAGCGGATCCCTCGAGCAGTACTTC.

The chain couples TRBV20-1 to TRBJ1-2; 10 bases agree with TRBD1. This CDR3 region has 13 residues. Germline V CDR1 and CDR2: DFQATT, SNEGSKA (reference sequence). The V gene end was trimmed by 6 bases and the J gene end by 8 bases; junction bases not matched to a gene: 9. Here the CDR3 reads CSALGGQGYGYTF. The CDR3 DNA reads TGCAGTGCCCTAGGGGGACAGGGGTACGGCTACACCTTC.

In its sample, this clonotype was seen many times. The chain couples TRBV7-8 to TRBJ2-3, with D possibly TRBD1 on 5 matching bases. The V end lost 1 base, the J end lost 1 base, and 18 bases lay between the germline ends. Germline CDR1 and CDR2: SGHVS and FQNEAQ. The CDR3 has 18 residues. This CDR3 is CASSLVVISGWGTDTQYF. DNA of the CDR3: TGTGCCAGCAGCTTAGTTGTGATCTCAGGGTGGGGCACAGATACGCAGTATTTT.

This chain uses TRBV18 with TRBJ2-5, with unresolved D. The germline CDR1 and CDR2 sequences are KGHSH and LQKENI. This CDR3 spans 13 amino acids. Trimming took 2 bases from V and 4 from J, leaving 8 bases between them. CDR3 sequence (DNA): TGTGCCAGCTCACCAAACCCCCTAGAGACCCAGTACTTC. Translating it yields CASSPNPLETQYF.

This clonotype came up many times. The chain joins TRBV5-6 to TRBJ2-1; D not resolved. Germline assignment: CDR1 SGHDT and CDR2 YYEEEE. V lost 1 base and J 1 base, leaving 12 bases between the germline ends. The CDR3 sequence is 16 residues long. CDR3 sequence: CASSLSLGKSYNEQFF. The CDR3 DNA reads as TGTGCCAGCAGCTTGAGTCTGGGGAAGTCCTACAATGAGCAGTTCTTC.

The CDR3 reads CASTPEQGASEAFF. CDR3 coding DNA: TGTGCCAGCACTCCCGAGCAGGGGGCTTCTGAAGCTTTCTTT. The V call is TRBV2, the J call TRBJ1-1; 8 bases match TRBD1. This CDR3 is built from 14 residues. Germline values: CDR1 SNHLY, CDR2 FYNNEI. After removal of 7 bases from V and 6 bases from J, the junction contained 10 bases not matched to a gene.

J is TRBJ2-1 and V is TRBV7-9; 10 bases match TRBD2. CDR1 SEHNR and CDR2 FQNEAQ come from the germline V gene (reference sequence). This CDR3 has 17 residues. After removal of 7 bases from V and 0 bases from J, the junction contained 9 bases not matched to a gene. The CDR3 DNA is TGTGCCAGCACCGGGACTAGCGCAATTAGCTCCTACAATGAGCAGTTCTTC. This translates into CASTGTSAISSYNEQFF.

In its sample, this clonotype was seen many times. The chain couples TRBV11-2 to TRBJ2-5; possible D gene TRBD2, 6 bases. The germline gives CDR1 SGHAT, CDR2 FQNNGV. This CDR3 spans 17 amino acids. Trimming removed 7 bases from V and 5 bases from J, with 26 bases in between. The CDR3 nucleotides read TGTGCCAGCACCCCAAATGGGAGGCGGGGTGGGGGGGAGACCCAGTACTTC. Protein product: CASTPNGRRGGGETQYF.

This clonotype appeared a few times. The chain uses TRBV7-2 and TRBJ2-1; 10 bases fit TRBD2. Germline trimming cut 1 base from V and 8 bases from J; bases unmatched to any gene: 8. Per germline, CDR1 SGHTA and CDR2 FQGNSA. The CDR3 contains 16 residues. In nucleotides, the CDR3 is TGTGCCAGCAGCTTAGGGAGTAGCGGGGGGCGGCATGAGCAGTTCTTC. Its protein is CASSLGSSGGRHEQFF. Combining the CDR3 with reference TRBV7-2 and TRBJ2-1 gives the whole variable domain GAGVSQSPSNKVTEKGKDVELRCDPISGHTALYWYRQSLGQGLEFLIYFQGNSAPDKSGLPSDRFSAERTGGSVSTLTIQRTQQEDSAVYLCASSLGSSGGRHEQFFGPGTRLTVL.

A few counts support this clonotype. The rearrangement joins TRBV7-8 to TRBJ1-6; 7 bases map to TRBD1. V shed 5 bases and J 0 bases; nucleotides not matched to a gene: 13. Germline V lookup: CDR1 SGHVS, CDR2 FQNEAQ. This CDR3 is built from 19 residues. CDR3 residues: CASSGLGQPNFSYNSPLHF. The CDR3 region has the DNA TGTGCCAGCAGCGGCCTGGGACAGCCCAATTTCTCCTATAATTCACCCCTCCACTTT. The whole variable domain, remainder taken from reference TRBV7-8 and TRBJ1-6, is GAGVSQSPRYKVAKRGQDVALRCDPISGHVSLFWYQQALGQGPEFLTYFQNEAQLDKSGLPSDRFFAERPEGSVSTLKIQRTQQEDSAVYLCASSGLGQPNFSYNSPLHFGNGTRLTVT.

Ten or more counts support this clonotype. The CDR3 reads CASTPGGTGELFF. The CDR3 DNA sequence: TGTGCCAGCACCCCGGGTGGAACCGGGGAGCTGTTTTTT. This chain links TRBV7-2 with TRBJ2-2; D is undetermined. V lost 7 bases, J lost 5 bases, and 11 bases lay in between. Germline CDR1 and CDR2: SGHTA and FQGNSA. The CDR3 covers 13 residues.

This clonotype was seen only a few times. The genes are TRBV7-6 and TRBJ2-2, with 7 bases matching TRBD1. The CDR3 is made up of 15 amino acids. In germline, CDR1 is SGHVS, CDR2 FNYEAQ. Trimming at V came to 5 bases and at J to 4 bases, leaving 7 bases not matched to a gene. CDR3 sequence reads: CASSGPGQPTGELFF. The CDR3 nucleotides are TGTGCCAGCAGCGGACCGGGACAGCCCACCGGGGAGCTGTTTTTT.